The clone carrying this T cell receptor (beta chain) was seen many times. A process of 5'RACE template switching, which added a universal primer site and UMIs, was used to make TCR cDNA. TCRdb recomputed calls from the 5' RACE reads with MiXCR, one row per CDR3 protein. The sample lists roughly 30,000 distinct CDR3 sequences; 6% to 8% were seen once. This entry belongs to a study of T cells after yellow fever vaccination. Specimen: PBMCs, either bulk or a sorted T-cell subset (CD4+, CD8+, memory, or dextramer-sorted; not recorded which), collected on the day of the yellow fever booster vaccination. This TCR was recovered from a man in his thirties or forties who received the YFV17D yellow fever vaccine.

The CDR3 reads CASSDSSGSSTDTQYF. The DNA for the CDR3 is TGTGCCAGCAGTGACTCAAGCGGGAGTAGCACAGATACGCAGTATTTT. The genes are TRBV6-4 and TRBJ2-3, with 8 bases identical to TRBD2. V trimming: 0 bases; J trimming: 0 bases; junction bases outside the gene matches: 2. Germline values: CDR1 MRHNA, CDR2 SNTAGT. CDR3 size: 16 residues.